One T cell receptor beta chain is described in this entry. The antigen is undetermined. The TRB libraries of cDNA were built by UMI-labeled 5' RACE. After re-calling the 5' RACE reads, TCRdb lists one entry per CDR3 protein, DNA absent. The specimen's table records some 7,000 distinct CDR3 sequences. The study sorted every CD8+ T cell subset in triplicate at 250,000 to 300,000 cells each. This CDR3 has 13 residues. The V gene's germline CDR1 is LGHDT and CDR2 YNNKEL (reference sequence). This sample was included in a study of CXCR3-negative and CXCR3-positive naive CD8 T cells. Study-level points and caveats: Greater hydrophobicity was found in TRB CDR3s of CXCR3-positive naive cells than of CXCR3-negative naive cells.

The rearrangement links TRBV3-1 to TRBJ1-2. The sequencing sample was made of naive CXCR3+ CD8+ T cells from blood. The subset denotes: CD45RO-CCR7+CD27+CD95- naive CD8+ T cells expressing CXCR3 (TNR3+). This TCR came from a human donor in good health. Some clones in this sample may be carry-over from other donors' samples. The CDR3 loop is CASSHDGNYGYTF.